This entry describes one T cell receptor (beta chain). The target of this receptor is not known. No quality values exist for individual bases; no much larger clone is one base distant. Using the deep immunoSEQ assay, TCR CDR3 regions were amplified from genomic DNA by multiplex PCR. For each cell subset, the extracted genomic DNA was distributed evenly across all wells of several immunoSEQ 96-well plates, and each plate served as one replicate. Each replicate PCR for sorted subsets received roughly 200 ng genomic DNA, equal to roughly 29,000 T cell genomes. Purified libraries were measured with a Qubit 3.0 fluorometer, size-checked on a Bioanalyzer 2100, and measured again with the KAPA Library Quantification kit. Each immunoSEQ 96-well plate was sequenced on its own single-read 150-cycle Illumina NextSeq 550 flow cell. The original pipeline was this. Because the immunoSEQ output held only junctional sequences and lacked quality scores, the filtering could not match the filtering applied to full-length reads. Sequences were annotated with PyIR, a Python wrapper for IgBLAST v1.9, and V/J genes and CDR3 were assigned using IMGT germline references. Reads with weak V/J assignments (E-value above 1e-6), missing CDR3, stop codons, out-of-frame junctions, or ambiguous translated residues were removed. V3J clonotypes were defined by identical inferred V gene, J gene, and CDR3 amino acid sequence. Percentage overlap between repertoires was calculated by dividing the number of shared unique clonotypes by the size of the smaller repertoire. Repertoire richness was assessed with RTK rarefaction, the Chao1 estimator, and Recon v2.1 estimates of unobserved clonotypes. OLGA was used to compute generation probabilities for all TCRbeta clonotypes that the gDNA method yielded from a few donors. In its TCRdb copy, this immuneACCESS table keeps in-frame sequences only and misses some clones. Where compared with another copy, unresolved V genes explain less than half of these, and the others have no known cause. That table gives V, J and clone size, and the DNA gave D and trimming. The sample table holds fewer than 700,000 clones, of which roughly 95% were seen once. Clones ranked in the top ten supply approximately 0.11% of the sample.

The record originates from a study of shared clonotypes between healthy human individuals (dated by TCRdb to 2018 to 2020). Regarding the research as a whole: A few men and two women, aged 18 to 49 years, made up the cohort. For each donor, CD4 naive and CD4 memory were each run on three plates, CD8 naive on two plates, and CD8 memory on one plate. Blood TCR repertoires of five healthy adults were deeply sequenced to estimate repertoire size and the extent of clonotype sharing between individuals. Libraries were prepared and TCR repertoires were sequenced by different laboratories using diverse techniques, in order to increase sequencing depth and limit assay-specific biases. Between about 0.94 and 8.9 billion PBMCs per donor were obtained by leukapheresis.

CDR1 SGHAT and CDR2 FQNNGV are derived from the germline V gene. From the cysteine through the phenylalanine, the CDR3 covers 15 amino acids. Of all the DNA, just the CDR3 is kept, 45 bases in frame from base 1. Trimming costs V 5 bases and J 4 bases, and their ends lie 17 bases apart. CD8 naive samples consisted of CD45RO-negative cells that were positively selected for CCR7, yielding a CD45RA+CCR7+ population without TemRA cells. Donors were healthy HIV-negative adults with no recently reported acute infections or vaccinations. Only Caucasian adults living in Nashville, Tennessee, USA were represented among the donors. Blood was collected by leukapheresis, and PBMCs were isolated by Ficoll-Histopaque density gradient centrifugation and then cryopreserved in liquid nitrogen vapor phase. Purity and quantity of every magnetically sorted T cell population were checked by analytical flow cytometry. From each sorted fraction, genomic DNA was isolated and quantified by UV absorbance on a Nanodrop 2000c.

Results and caveats for the whole study, not just this receptor: When several donors were compared, the shared fraction of clonotypes was about 5% for naive CD4, about 4% for naive CD8, about 2.5% for memory CD4, and around 0.37% for memory CD8. Naive subsets generally had larger estimated clonotype richness than memory subsets. Clonotypes shared by all four sorted-subset donors showed higher generation probabilities than non-shared clonotypes. Pairwise subsampling led to the expectation that sequencing depth would affect the degree of clonotype sharing among donors. Only blood was sampled, and tissue TCR repertoires likely differ from those in blood. Even with the large sequencing depth, rarefaction of the sorted-subset datasets indicated that sequencing was incomplete. Because the study included only a small number of donors, the genetic and exposure-history diversity represented was limited.

The sequence is built from TRBV11-2 and TRBJ1-2, with the identity of the D gene unclear. Sequenced: naive CD8+ T cells sorted from blood. The sample's cell subset or site label is to be understood as: CD45RA+CCR7+. The source is a woman in her twenties or thirties in good health. The DNA sequence is given as TGTGCCAGCAGCGAAGACGGGCACTTGGCCTATGGCTACACCTTC. This encodes CASSEDGHLAYGYTF. The full variable domain, completed from the reference TRBV11-2 and TRBJ1-2 proteins outside the CDR3, reads EAGVAQSPRYKIIEKRQSVAFWCNPISGHATLYWYQQILGQGPKLLIQFQNNGVVDDSQLPKDRFSAERLKGVDSTLKIQPAKLEDSAVYLCASSEDGHLAYGYTFGSGTRLTVV.